The present T cell receptor beta chain was sequenced within a study of Ad26.COV2.S vaccination and SARS-CoV-2 variants. V dropped 5 bases and J dropped 3; count of bases not matched to a gene: 12. This CDR3 is 17 amino acids long. The germline V gene has CDR1 MDHEN and CDR2 SYDVKM. Clones were sequenced by immunoSEQ multiplex PCR, and TCRdb holds only the in-frame ones, with some missing. The table includes some 480,000 clones, around nine tenths detected once. Treatment noted: roughly 20 received Ad26.COV2.S at low or high dose, single or two shots; 5 received placebo; per-sample allocation not given. Sampling took place 63 days after the first vaccine or placebo injection.

The receptor was derived from a person between 18 and 65 years old who received the Ad26.COV2.S COVID-19 vaccine or a placebo. Sample: peripheral blood, taken in a trial of Ad26.COV2.S vaccine versus placebo. The chain joins TRBV28 to TRBJ2-5; 10 nucleotides line up with TRBD2. DNA of the CDR3: TGTGCCAGCAGTCCAATGCCGGGACTAGCGTCCGAAGAGACCCAGTACTTC. This translates into CASSPMPGLASEETQYF. Full variable domain (missing parts from reference TRBV28 and TRBJ2-5): DVKVTQSSRYLVKRTGEKVFLECVQDMDHENMFWYRQDPGLGLRLIYFSYDVKMKEKGDIPEGYSVSREKKERFSLILESASTNQTSMYLCASSPMPGLASEETQYFGPGTRLLVL.